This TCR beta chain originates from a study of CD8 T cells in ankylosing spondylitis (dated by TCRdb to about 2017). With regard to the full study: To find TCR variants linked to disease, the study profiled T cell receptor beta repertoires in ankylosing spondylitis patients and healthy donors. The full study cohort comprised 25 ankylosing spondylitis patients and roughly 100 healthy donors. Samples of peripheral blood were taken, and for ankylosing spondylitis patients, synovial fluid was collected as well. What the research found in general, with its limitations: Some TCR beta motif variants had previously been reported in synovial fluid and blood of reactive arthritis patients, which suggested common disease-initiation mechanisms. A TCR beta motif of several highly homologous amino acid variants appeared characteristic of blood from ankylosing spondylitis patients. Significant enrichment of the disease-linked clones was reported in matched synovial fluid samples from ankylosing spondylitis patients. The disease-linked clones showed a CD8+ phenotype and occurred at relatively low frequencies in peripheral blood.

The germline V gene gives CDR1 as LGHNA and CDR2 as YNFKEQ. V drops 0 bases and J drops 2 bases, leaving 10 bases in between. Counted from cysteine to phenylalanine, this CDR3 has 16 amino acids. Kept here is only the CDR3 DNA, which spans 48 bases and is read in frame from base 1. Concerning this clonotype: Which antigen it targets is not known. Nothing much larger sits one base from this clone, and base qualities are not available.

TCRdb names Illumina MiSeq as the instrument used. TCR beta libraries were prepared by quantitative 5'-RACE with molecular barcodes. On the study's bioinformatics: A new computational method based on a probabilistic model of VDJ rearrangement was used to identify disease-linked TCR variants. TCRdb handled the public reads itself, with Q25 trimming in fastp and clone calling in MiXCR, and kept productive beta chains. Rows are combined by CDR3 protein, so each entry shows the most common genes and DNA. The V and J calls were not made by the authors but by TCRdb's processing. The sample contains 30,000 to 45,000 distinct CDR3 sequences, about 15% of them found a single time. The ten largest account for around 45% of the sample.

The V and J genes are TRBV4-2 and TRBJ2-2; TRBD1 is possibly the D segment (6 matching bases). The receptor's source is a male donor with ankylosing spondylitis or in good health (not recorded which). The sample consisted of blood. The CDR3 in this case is CASSQDGGSNTGELFF. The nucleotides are TGTGCCAGCAGCCAAGATGGGGGCTCCAACACCGGGGAGCTGTTTTTT.